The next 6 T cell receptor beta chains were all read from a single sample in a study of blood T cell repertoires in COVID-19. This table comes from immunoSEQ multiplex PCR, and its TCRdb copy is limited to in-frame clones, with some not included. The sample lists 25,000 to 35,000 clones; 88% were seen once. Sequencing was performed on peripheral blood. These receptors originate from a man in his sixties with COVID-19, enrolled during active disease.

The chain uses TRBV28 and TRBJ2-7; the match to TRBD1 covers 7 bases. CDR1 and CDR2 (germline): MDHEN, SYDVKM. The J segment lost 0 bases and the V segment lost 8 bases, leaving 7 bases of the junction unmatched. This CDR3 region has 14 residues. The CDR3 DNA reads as TGTGCCAGCCTCCGGACAGGCAGCTCCTACGAGCAGTACTTC. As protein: CASLRTGSSYEQYF.

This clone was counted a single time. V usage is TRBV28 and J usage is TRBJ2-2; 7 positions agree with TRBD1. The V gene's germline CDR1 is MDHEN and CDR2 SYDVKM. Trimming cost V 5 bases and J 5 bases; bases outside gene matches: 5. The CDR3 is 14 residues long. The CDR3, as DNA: TGTGCCAGCAGTACCCGGACAGGAACCGGGGAGCTGTTTTTT. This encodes CASSTRTGTGELFF. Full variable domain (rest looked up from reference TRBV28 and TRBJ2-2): DVKVTQSSRYLVKRTGEKVFLECVQDMDHENMFWYRQDPGLGLRLIYFSYDVKMKEKGDIPEGYSVSREKKERFSLILESASTNQTSMYLCASSTRTGTGELFFGEGSRLTVL.

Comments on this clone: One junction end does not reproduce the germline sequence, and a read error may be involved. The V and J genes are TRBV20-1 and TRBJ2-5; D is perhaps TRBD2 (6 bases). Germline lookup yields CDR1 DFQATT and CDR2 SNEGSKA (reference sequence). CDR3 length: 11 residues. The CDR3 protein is CSARLGTRFDF. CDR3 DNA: TGCAGTGCTAGATTAGGGACTCGCTTCGACTTC.

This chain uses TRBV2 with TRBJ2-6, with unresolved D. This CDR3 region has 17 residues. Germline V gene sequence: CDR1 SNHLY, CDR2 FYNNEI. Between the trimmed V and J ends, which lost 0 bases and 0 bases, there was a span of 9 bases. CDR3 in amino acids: CASSEALAPSGANVLTF. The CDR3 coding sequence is TGTGCCAGCAGTGAAGCGTTGGCTCCCTCTGGGGCCAACGTCCTGACTTTC.

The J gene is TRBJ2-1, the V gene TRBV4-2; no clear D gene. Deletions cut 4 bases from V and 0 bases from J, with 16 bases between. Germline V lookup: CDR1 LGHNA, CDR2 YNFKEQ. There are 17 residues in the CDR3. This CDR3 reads CASSRGAVPSSYNEQFF. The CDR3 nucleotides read TGTGCCAGCAGCCGAGGTGCGGTCCCGAGCTCCTACAATGAGCAGTTCTTC.

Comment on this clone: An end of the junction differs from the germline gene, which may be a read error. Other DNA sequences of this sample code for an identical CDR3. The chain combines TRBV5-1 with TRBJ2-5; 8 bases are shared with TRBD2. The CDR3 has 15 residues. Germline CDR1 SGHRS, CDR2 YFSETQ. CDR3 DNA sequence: TGCGCCAGTAGCTTGAACGGGAGGGCCGGTGAGACCCAGTACTTC. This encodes CASSLNGRAGETQYF. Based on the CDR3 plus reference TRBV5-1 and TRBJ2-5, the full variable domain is KAGVTQTPRYLIKTRGQQVTLSCSPISGHRSVSWYQQTPGQGLQFLFEYFSETQRNKGNFPGRFSGRQFSNSRSEMNVSTLELGDSALYLCASSLNGRAGETQYFGPGTRLLVL.